This T cell receptor (beta chain) was observed in a study of T cell changes during pregnancy in multiple sclerosis. Measured with immunoSEQ multiplex PCR; TCRdb has only the in-frame clones, and not every one. The data show about 40,000 clones, 90% seen once. Germline V lookup: CDR1 SGHDN, CDR2 FVKESK. This CDR3 comprises 15 residues. The V gene lost 0 bases and the J gene lost 0 bases, with 8 bases spanning the gap. This receptor was taken from a female donor with multiple sclerosis, enrolled in a pregnancy study. The chain has TRBV14 and TRBJ1-1; D possibly corresponds to TRBD1 (5 bases). Sequencing used CD4+ T cells from peripheral blood mononuclear cells, obtained in the third trimester of pregnancy. CDR3 nucleotide sequence: TGTGCCAGCAGCCAAGATCTGGGGCTGAACACTGAAGCTTTCTTT. Protein sequence: CASSQDLGLNTEAFF.